The rows below give T cell receptor beta chains drawn from one sample of a study of blood T cells in healthy people across ages. TCRdb passed the 5' RACE reads through MiXCR, listing each CDR3 protein once. The table includes around 1,600,000 distinct CDR3 sequences, under 55% detected once. Sequences were obtained from blood. The origin of the receptors is a woman aged 18-29 years in good health. Both conserved end residues are part of each CDR3. Each record gives: V gene, clone size, J gene, D gene, CDR3 DNA, CDR3 protein. D genes are given only for firm matches. Clone size is not always given. Where it is, it says once, few, many or a class for expanded clones.

>TRBV7-9|.|TRBJ2-1|.
TGTGCCAGCAGCACGATGGGGGTCGCCTACAATGAGCAGTTCTTC
CASSTMGVAYNEQFF
>TRBV2|.|TRBJ2-2|.
TGTGCCAGCAGTACGGTGGTCACCGGGGAGCTGTTTTTT
CASSTVVTGELFF
>TRBV12-3/TRBV12-4|.|TRBJ2-7|.
TGTGCCAGCAGTTCCCCCGGGACCCGTAACAATGAGCAGTACTTC
CASSSPGTRNNEQYF
>TRBV12-3/TRBV12-4|few|TRBJ1-2|.
TGTGCCAGCAGTTTCACCAGGTCGTATGGCTACACCTTC
CASSFTRSYGYTF
>TRBV4-3|.|TRBJ2-7|.
TGCGCCAGCAGCCAAGCTGGGGGGATCTACGAGCAGTACTTC
CASSQAGGIYEQYF
>TRBV12-3/TRBV12-4|.|TRBJ1-1|.
TGTGCCAGCAGTTTCGCCGACAGCCTGAACACTGAAGCTTTCTTT
CASSFADSLNTEAFF
>TRBV27|few|TRBJ2-2|TRBD1
TGTGCCAGCAGGACAGGGGGTAGCGGGGAGCTGTTTTTT
CASRTGGSGELFF
>TRBV4-3|few|TRBJ2-5|.
TGCGCCAGCAGCCAAGAGGTGGAGGTCCAAGAGACCCAGTACTTC
CASSQEVEVQETQYF
>TRBV7-6|.|TRBJ2-2|TRBD1
TGTGCCAGCAGCCTGAGGACAGGAATCACCGGGGAGCTGTTTTTT
CASSLRTGITGELFF
>TRBV4-3|few|TRBJ2-7|TRBD2
TGCGCCAGCAGCCACGGACTAGCGTCTTTGTACGAGCAGTACTTC
CASSHGLASLYEQYF
>TRBV4-3|.|TRBJ1-6|TRBD1
TGCGCCAGCAGCCAAGAGGGGACAGCCTATAATTCACCCCTCCACTTT
CASSQEGTAYNSPLHF
>TRBV4-3|once|TRBJ1-2|TRBD1
TGCGCCAGCACCCACACTGACAGGGCAGGCTATGGCTACACCTTC
CASTHTDRAGYGYTF
>TRBV4-3|few|TRBJ2-3|.
TGCGCCAGCAGCCCAGGGACACTAAGTTCCACAGATACGCAGTATTTT
CASSPGTLSSTDTQYF
>TRBV7-2|.|TRBJ2-7|TRBD1
TGTGCCAGCAGCTTAGACCGGAGGACAGGCTTCTACGAGCAGTACTTC
CASSLDRRTGFYEQYF
>TRBV2|.|TRBJ2-1|TRBD1
TGTGCCAGCAGTGATACCGGGACAGCGATAGGGACCCAGTTCTTC
CASSDTGTAIGTQFF
>TRBV7-8|.|TRBJ1-2|.
TGTGCCAGCAGCTTAGCCGCCACCAGGACGGGCCGCTATGGCTACACCTTC
CASSLAATRTGRYGYTF
>TRBV7-3|many|TRBJ2-3|.
TGTGCCAGCAGCCCCCTCCCCGGGAAACCCACAGATACGCAGTATTTT
CASSPLPGKPTDTQYF
>TRBV4-1|few|TRBJ1-5|TRBD1
TGCGCCAGCAGCCAAGACGCCGGGACAGGGAGCAATCAGCCCCAGCATTTT
CASSQDAGTGSNQPQHF
>TRBV5-1|.|TRBJ2-7|.
TGCGCCAGCAGCTTGGCCGACAGGTCTTTAGGGGAGCAGTACTTC
CASSLADRSLGEQYF
>TRBV27|.|TRBJ2-2|.
TGTGCCAGCAGTTTAGGGGTAAAGGGAGCCACCGGGGAGCTGTTTTTT
CASSLGVKGATGELFF
>TRBV29-1|few|TRBJ2-2|TRBD1
TGCAGCGCCGCGACAGGGCCGAACACCGGGGAGCTGTTTTTT
CSAATGPNTGELFF
>TRBV12-5|.|TRBJ1-6|.
TGTGCTACCGCCGATCACGGGAGCCCCTATAATTCACCCCCCCACTTT
CATADHGSPYNSPPHF
>TRBV9|.|TRBJ2-1|.
TGTGCCAGCAGCGTAGCTGGTCTAGGTTCCTACAATGAGCAGTTCTTC
CASSVAGLGSYNEQFF
>TRBV4-3|few|TRBJ2-7|.
TGCGCCAGCAGCCAAGTCTTGACGGAGACCTCCTACGAGCAGTACTTC
CASSQVLTETSYEQYF
>TRBV10-2|.|TRBJ1-6|.
TGCGCCAGCAGTAAAGGGAATAATTCACCCCTCCACTTT
CASSKGNNSPLHF
>TRBV5-1|.|TRBJ2-3|.
TGCGCCAGCAGCTTGGCTGCAGGGCCCCCAGATACGCAGTATTTT
CASSLAAGPPDTQYF
>TRBV28|.|TRBJ2-7|.
TGTGCCAGCAGTCCCCCTCCCGGTCAAAACTCCTACGAGCAGTACTTC
CASSPPPGQNSYEQYF
>TRBV9|.|TRBJ2-3|TRBD2
TGTGCCAGCAGCGAGAAGCGGGAGATGTCAGCAGATACGCAGTATTTT
CASSEKREMSADTQYF
>TRBV7-9|few|TRBJ1-6|.
TGTGCCAGCAGCTTAGGCCACCGGGAGAATTCACCCCTCCACTTT
CASSLGHRENSPLHF
>TRBV6-5|.|TRBJ2-2|TRBD1
TGTGCCAGCAAGCAACAGGGGGCGCGGACCGGGGAGCTGTTTTTT
CASKQQGARTGELFF
>TRBV6-5|.|TRBJ2-4|.
TGTGCCAGCAGTTACGTCGCGGGAAGCATTCAGTACTTC
CASSYVAGSIQYF
>TRBV10-3|.|TRBJ2-5|.
TGTGCCAGTTCGGCGGCAGCGGACTGTGAGCAGTACTTC
CASSAAADCEQYF
>TRBV7-8|.|TRBJ2-6|TRBD2
TGTGCCAGCAGCTCCCTAGCGGGGATATCTGGGGCCAACGTCCTGACTTTC
CASSSLAGISGANVLTF
>TRBV24-1|.|TRBJ2-1|.
TGTGCCACCAGTAGTCTTCGGGGGAATGAGCAGTTCTTC
CATSSLRGNEQFF
>TRBV6-2/TRBV6-3|few|TRBJ2-1|TRBD2
TGTGCCAGCAGCCAGAGCGGGGTCTCCTACAATGAGCAGTTCTTC
CASSQSGVSYNEQFF
>TRBV4-3|few|TRBJ1-1|.
TGCGCCAGCAGCCAAGGGTTTCGACGGACTGAAGCTTTCTTT
CASSQGFRRTEAFF
>TRBV9|.|TRBJ2-7|TRBD2
TGTGCCAGCAGCGCAACTAGCGGGGGGGCCCACGAGCAGTACTTC
CASSATSGGAHEQYF
>TRBV24-1|few|TRBJ2-1|.
TGTGCCACCAGTGAACAGGACGACAATGAGCAGTTCTTC
CATSEQDDNEQFF
>TRBV2|few|TRBJ2-3|.
TGTGCCAGCAGTGAAGCCGTTACGGGCACAGATACGCAGTATTTT
CASSEAVTGTDTQYF
>TRBV11-2|.|TRBJ2-1|.
TGTGCCAGCAGACCAGACCATAACATCTACAATGAGCAGTTCTTC
CASRPDHNIYNEQFF
>TRBV5-1|.|TRBJ1-4|.
TGCGCCAGCAGCCTGGGACTTCAAGTCGGCGAAAAACTGTTTTTT
CASSLGLQVGEKLFF
>TRBV6-2/TRBV6-3|few|TRBJ1-5|.
TGTGCCAGCACGCCGTTTCTGAGCAATCAGCCCCAGCATTTT
CASTPFLSNQPQHF
>TRBV7-2|few|TRBJ2-1|.
TGTGCCAGCAGCTTAGCCGAGGGACATAACAATGAGCAGTTCTTC
CASSLAEGHNNEQFF
>TRBV29-1|.|TRBJ2-7|TRBD1
TGCAGCGCTCCCCAACCTCCGGGACAGCTATGGAATGAGCAGTACTTC
CSAPQPPGQLWNEQYF
>TRBV12-3/TRBV12-4|few|TRBJ2-1|.
TGTGCCAGCAGTATCCAAGGGGTGCGTCGGGATGAGCAGTTCTTC
CASSIQGVRRDEQFF
>TRBV18|many|TRBJ2-3|.
TGTGCCAGCTCACCTCACACAGATACGCAGTATTTT
CASSPHTDTQYF
>TRBV28|.|TRBJ2-5|TRBD1
TGTGCCAGCAGGCCCTGGGGACAGGGGATACAAGAGACCCAGTACTTC
CASRPWGQGIQETQYF
>TRBV5-4|few|TRBJ2-3|TRBD2
TGTGCCAGCAGCCCCGGGACTAGCGGGACTAGCACAGATACGCAGTATTTT
CASSPGTSGTSTDTQYF
>TRBV28|.|TRBJ1-4|.
TGTGCCAGCAGCGAGGGGGGAACGGGTGAAAAACTGTTTTTT
CASSEGGTGEKLFF
>TRBV28|.|TRBJ1-5|.
TGTGCCAGCAGTTTTATGGGGGCTAGGGGCAATCAGCCCCAGCATTTT
CASSFMGARGNQPQHF
>TRBV4-3|.|TRBJ2-6|.
TGCGCCAGCAGTCGAGATTCCGGGGTCTCTGGGACCAGCGTCCTGACTTTC
CASSRDSGVSGTSVLTF
>TRBV20-1|few|TRBJ1-1|.
TGCAGTGCTGTCTCAGGGAACACTGAAGCTTTCTTT
CSAVSGNTEAFF
>TRBV7-2|.|TRBJ2-7|.
TGTGCCAGGGTGAAGTACGAGCAGTACTTC
CARVKYEQYF
>TRBV2|once|TRBJ2-1|.
TGTGCCAGCAGCACCCAGGGTTTCTGGGACAATGAGCAGTTCTTC
CASSTQGFWDNEQFF
>TRBV7-7|.|TRBJ2-5|TRBD1
TGTGCTAGCAGCTTAGGCGGGACAGGATTAAAGACCCAGTACTTC
CASSLGGTGLKTQYF